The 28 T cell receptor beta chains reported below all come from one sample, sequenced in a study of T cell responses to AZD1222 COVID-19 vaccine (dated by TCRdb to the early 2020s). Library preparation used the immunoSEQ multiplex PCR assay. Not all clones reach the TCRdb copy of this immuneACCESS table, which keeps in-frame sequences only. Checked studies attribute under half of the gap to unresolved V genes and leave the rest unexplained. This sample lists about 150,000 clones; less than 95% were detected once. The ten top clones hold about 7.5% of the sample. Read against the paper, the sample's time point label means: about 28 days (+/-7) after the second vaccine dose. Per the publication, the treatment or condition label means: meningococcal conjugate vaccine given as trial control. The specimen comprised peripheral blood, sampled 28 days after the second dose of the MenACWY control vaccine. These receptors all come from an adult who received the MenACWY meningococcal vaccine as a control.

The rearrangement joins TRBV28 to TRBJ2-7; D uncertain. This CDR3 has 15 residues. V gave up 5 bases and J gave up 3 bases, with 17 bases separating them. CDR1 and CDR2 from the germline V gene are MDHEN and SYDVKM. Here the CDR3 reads CASSPPGNTDYEQYF. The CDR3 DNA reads TGTGCCAGCAGTCCCCCTGGCAATACGGACTACGAGCAGTACTTC.

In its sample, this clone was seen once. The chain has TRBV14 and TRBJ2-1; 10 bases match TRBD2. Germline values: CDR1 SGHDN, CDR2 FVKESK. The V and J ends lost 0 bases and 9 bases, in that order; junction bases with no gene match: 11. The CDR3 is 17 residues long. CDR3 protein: CASSQDGSSGSRSEQFF. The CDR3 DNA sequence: TGTGCCAGCAGCCAAGATGGGTCTAGCGGGAGTAGGAGTGAGCAGTTCTTC.

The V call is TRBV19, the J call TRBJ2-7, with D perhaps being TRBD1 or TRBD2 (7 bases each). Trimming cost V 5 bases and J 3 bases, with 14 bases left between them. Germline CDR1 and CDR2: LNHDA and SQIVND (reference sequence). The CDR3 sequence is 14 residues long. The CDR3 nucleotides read TGTGCCAGTAGTTCGGGCAGGGGGGGCTACGAGCAGTACTTC. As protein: CASSSGRGGYEQYF. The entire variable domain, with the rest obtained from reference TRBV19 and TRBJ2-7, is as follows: DGGITQSPKYLFRKEGQNVTLSCEQNLNHDAMYWYRQDPGQGLRLIYYSQIVNDFQKGDIAEGYSVSREKKESFPLTVTSAQKNPTAFYLCASSSGRGGYEQYFGPGTRLTVT.

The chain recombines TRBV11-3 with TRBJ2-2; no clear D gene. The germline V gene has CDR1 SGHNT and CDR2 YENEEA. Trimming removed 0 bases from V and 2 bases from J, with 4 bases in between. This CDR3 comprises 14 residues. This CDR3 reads CASSLDINTGELFF. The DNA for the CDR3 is TGTGCCAGCAGCTTAGATATCAACACCGGGGAGCTGTTTTTT.

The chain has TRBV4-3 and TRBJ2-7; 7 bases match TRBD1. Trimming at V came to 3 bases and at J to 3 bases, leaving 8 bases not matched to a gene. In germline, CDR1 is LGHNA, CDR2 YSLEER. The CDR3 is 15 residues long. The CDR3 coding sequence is TGCGCCAGCAGCCAGGGGTCGGGACAGAACTACGAGCAGTACTTC. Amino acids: CASSQGSGQNYEQYF.

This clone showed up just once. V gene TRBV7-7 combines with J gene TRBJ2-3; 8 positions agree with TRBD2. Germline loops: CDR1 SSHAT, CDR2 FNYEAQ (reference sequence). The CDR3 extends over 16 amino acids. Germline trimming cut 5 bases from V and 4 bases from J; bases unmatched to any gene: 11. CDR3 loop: CASSPRGEAGADTQYF. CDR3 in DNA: TGTGCCAGCAGCCCCCGAGGGGAAGCGGGGGCAGATACGCAGTATTTT.

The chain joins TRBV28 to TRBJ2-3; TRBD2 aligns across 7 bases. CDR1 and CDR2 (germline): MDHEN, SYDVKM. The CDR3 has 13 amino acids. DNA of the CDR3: TGTGCTGGGGGGGAGGCGGGCACAGATACGCAGTATTTT. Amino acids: CAGGEAGTDTQYF.

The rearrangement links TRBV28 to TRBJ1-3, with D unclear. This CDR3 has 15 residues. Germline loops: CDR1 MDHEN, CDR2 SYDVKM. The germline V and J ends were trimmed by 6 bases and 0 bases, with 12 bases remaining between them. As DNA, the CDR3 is TGTGCCAGCAGCCCGGGAGAATACTCTGGAAACACCATATATTTT. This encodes CASSPGEYSGNTIYF.

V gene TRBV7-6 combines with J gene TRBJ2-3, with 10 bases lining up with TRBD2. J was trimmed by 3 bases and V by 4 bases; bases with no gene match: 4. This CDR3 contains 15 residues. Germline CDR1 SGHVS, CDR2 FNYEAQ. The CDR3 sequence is CASSSTSGATDTQYF. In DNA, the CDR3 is TGTGCCAGCAGCTCAACTAGCGGGGCGACAGATACGCAGTATTTT. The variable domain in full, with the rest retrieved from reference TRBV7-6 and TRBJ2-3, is GAGVSQSPRYKVTKRGQDVALRCDPISGHVSLYWYRQALGQGPEFLTYFNYEAQQDKSGLPNDRFSAERPEGSISTLTIQRTEQRDSAMYRCASSSTSGATDTQYFGPGTRLTVL.

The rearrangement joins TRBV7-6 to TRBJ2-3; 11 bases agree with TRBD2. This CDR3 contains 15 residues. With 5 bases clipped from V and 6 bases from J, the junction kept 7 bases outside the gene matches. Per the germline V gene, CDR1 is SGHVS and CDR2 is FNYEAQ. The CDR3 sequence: CASSKLAGGSDTQYF. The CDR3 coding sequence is TGTGCCAGCAGCAAGCTAGCGGGAGGTTCGGATACGCAGTATTTT.

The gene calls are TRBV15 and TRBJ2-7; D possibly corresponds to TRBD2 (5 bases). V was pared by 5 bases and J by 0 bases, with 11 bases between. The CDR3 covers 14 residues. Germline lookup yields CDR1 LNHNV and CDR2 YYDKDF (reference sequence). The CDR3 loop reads CATSGGVGSYEQYF. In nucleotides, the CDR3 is TGTGCCACCAGCGGAGGAGTGGGCTCCTACGAGCAGTACTTC.

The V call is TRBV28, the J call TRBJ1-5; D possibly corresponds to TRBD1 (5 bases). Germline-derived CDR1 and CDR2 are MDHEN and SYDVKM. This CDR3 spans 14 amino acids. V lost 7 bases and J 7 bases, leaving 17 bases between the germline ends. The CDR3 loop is CASTPTGEWQPQHF. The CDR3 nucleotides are TGTGCCAGCACACCTACGGGGGAATGGCAGCCCCAGCATTTT.

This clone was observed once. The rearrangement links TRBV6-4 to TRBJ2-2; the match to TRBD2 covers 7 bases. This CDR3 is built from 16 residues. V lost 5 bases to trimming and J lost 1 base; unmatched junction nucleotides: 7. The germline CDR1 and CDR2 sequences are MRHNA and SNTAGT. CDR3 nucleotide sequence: TGTGCCAGCAGTCCGCGGGCTAGCGGGAACACCGGGGAGCTGTTTTTT. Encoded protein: CASSPRASGNTGELFF.

This CDR3 reads CAGTVYVYNSPLHF. The CDR3 region has the DNA TGCGCCGGGACGGTGTATGTGTATAATTCACCCCTCCACTTT. V and J are TRBV4-3 and TRBJ1-6; D perhaps matches TRBD1 (5 bases). Germline V gives CDR1 LGHNA, CDR2 YSLEER. The germline V and J ends were trimmed by 11 bases and 4 bases, with 15 bases remaining between them. The CDR3 is 14 residues long.

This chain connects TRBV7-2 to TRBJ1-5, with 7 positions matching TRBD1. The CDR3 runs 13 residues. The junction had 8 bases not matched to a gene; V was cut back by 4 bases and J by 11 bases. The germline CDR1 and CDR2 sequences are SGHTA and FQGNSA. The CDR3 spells CASSSRGPGSQHF. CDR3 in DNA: TGTGCCAGCAGCTCTAGGGGGCCAGGGTCCCAGCATTTT.

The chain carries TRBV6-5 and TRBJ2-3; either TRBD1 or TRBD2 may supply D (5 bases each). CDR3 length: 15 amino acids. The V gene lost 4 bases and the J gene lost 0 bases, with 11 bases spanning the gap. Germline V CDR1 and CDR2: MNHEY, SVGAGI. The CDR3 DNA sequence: TGTGCCAGCAGTTTGGGACCCTCTAGCACAGATACGCAGTATTTT. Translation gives CASSLGPSSTDTQYF.

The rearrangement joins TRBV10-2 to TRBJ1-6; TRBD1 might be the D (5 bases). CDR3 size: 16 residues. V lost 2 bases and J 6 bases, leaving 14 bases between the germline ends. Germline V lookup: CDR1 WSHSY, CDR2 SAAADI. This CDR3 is CASSEGHPFSNSPLHF. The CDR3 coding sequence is TGCGCCAGCAGTGAGGGACATCCATTTTCTAATTCACCCCTCCACTTT.

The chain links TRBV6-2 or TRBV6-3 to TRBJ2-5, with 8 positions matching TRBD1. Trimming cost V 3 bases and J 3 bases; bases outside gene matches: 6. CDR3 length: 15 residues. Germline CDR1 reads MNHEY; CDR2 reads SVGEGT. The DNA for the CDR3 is TGTGCCAGCAGTTATGCCAACAGGGGGAAAGAGACCCAGTACTTC. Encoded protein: CASSYANRGKETQYF.

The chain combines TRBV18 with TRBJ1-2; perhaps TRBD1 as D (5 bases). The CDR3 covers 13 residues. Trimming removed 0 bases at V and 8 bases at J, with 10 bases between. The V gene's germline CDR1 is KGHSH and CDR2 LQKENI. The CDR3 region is CASSPPAGEGYTF. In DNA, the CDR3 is TGTGCCAGCTCACCACCGGCGGGGGAAGGCTACACCTTC.

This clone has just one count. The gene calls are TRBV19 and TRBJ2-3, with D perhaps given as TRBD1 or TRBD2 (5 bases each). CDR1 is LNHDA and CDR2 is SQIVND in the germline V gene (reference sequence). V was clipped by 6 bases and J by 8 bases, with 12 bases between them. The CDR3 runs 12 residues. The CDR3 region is CASRRGVGTQYF. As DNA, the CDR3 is TGTGCCAGTAGAAGAGGGGTTGGTACGCAGTATTTT.

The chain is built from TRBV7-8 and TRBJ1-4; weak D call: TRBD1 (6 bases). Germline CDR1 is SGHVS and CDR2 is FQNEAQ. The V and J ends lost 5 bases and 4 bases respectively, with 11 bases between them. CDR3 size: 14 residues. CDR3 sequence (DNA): TGTGCCAGCAGCCCAACAGGGAGTAATGAAAAACTGTTTTTT. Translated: CASSPTGSNEKLFF. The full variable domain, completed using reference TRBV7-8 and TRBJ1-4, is GAGVSQSPRYKVAKRGQDVALRCDPISGHVSLFWYQQALGQGPEFLTYFQNEAQLDKSGLPSDRFFAERPEGSVSTLKIQRTQQEDSAVYLCASSPTGSNEKLFFGSGTQLSVL.

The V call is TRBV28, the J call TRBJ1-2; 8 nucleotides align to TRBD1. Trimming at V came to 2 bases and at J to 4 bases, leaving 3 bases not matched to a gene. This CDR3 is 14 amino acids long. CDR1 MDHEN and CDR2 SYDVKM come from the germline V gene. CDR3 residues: CASSLAGGFYGYTF. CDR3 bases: TGTGCCAGCAGTTTAGCAGGGGGCTTCTATGGCTACACCTTC.

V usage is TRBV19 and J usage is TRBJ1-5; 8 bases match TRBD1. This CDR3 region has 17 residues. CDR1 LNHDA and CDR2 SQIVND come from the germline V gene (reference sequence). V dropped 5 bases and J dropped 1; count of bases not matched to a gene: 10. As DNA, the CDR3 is TGTGCCAGTAGTCCTCGAGTTGGACAGGGCAGCAATCAGCCCCAGCATTTT. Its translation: CASSPRVGQGSNQPQHF.

The CDR3, as DNA: TGTGCCACCAGTGACCCCCAGCAGGGGGGGACCGATGGCTACACCTTC. As protein: CATSDPQQGGTDGYTF. V gene TRBV24-1 combines with J gene TRBJ1-2; 7 bases align to TRBD1. The CDR3 has 16 amino acids. CDR1 and CDR2 from the germline V gene are KGHDR and SFDVKD. The V segment lost 4 bases and the J segment 6 bases; nucleotides outside the gene matches: 13.

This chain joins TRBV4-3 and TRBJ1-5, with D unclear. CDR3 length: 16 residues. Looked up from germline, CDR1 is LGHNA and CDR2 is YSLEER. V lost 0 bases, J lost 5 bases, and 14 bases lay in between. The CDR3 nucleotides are TGCGCCAGCAGCCAAGATAGTCGCCCAAAAGATCAGCCCCAGCATTTT. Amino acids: CASSQDSRPKDQPQHF.

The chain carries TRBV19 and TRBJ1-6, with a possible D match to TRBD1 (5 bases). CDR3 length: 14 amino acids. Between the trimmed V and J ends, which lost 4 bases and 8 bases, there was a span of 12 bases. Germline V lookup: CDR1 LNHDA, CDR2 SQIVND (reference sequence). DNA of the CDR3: TGTGCCAGTAGTACCCACGGGGGGGATTCACCCCTCCACTTT. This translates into CASSTHGGDSPLHF.

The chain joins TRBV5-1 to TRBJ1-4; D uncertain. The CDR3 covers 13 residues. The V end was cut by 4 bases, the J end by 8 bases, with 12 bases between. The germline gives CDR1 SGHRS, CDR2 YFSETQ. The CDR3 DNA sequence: TGCGCCAGCAGCCCGGTTGTAGGCGAAAAACTGTTTTTT. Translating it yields CASSPVVGEKLFF.

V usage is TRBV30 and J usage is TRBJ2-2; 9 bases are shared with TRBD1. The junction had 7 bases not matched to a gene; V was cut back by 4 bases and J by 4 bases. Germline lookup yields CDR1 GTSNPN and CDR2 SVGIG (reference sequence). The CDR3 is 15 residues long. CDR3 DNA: TGTGCCTGGACCCGCGGGACAGGGAGCACCGGGGAGCTGTTTTTT. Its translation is CAWTRGTGSTGELFF.